This T cell receptor (beta chain) was recovered during a study of human T cells and chemical hapten exposure. In this sample, this clonotype turned up a few times. Per the germline V gene, CDR1 is SGHVS and CDR2 is FQNEAQ. V was cut by 5 bases and J by 5 bases, with 19 bases left in between. There are 17 residues in the CDR3. Using its own MiXCR run on the RACE reads, TCRdb lists one record per CDR3 protein. The table lists roughly 92,000 distinct CDR3 sequences, about an eighth of them singletons. The time point is: patch test 2, 6 weeks after DPC sensitization. The sample's treatment: therapeutic diphenylcyclopropenone sensitization with weekly scalp DPC.

J is TRBJ1-6 and V is TRBV7-8; tentatively, D is TRBD1 (5 bases). The sequence was obtained from a woman aged 40 to 49 with alopecia areata. Some clones in this sample may be carry-over from other donors' samples. The sequencing here drew on whole blood, taken in connection with sensitization to the hapten diphenylcyclopropenone (DPC). CDR3 residues: CASSLGWGRNDNSPLHF. The CDR3 DNA reads TGTGCCAGCAGCCTAGGTTGGGGCAGGAATGATAATTCACCCCTCCACTTT. The whole variable domain, filled in from reference TRBV7-8 and TRBJ1-6, reads GAGVSQSPRYKVAKRGQDVALRCDPISGHVSLFWYQQALGQGPEFLTYFQNEAQLDKSGLPSDRFFAERPEGSVSTLKIQRTQQEDSAVYLCASSLGWGRNDNSPLHFGNGTRLTVT.